This T cell receptor beta chain was identified in a study of T cell changes during pregnancy in multiple sclerosis. The V segment lost 6 bases and the J segment 6 bases; nucleotides outside the gene matches: 5. Germline lookup yields CDR1 LNHDA and CDR2 SQIVND (reference sequence). There are 15 residues in the CDR3. Sequencing used immunoSEQ multiplex PCR; TCRdb keeps in-frame clones, though not all of them. The sample shows tens of thousands of clones, about 90% of them seen only once. The source material was CD4+ T cells from peripheral blood mononuclear cells, sampled in the first trimester of pregnancy. The V call is TRBV19, the J call TRBJ2-1, with 13 bases fitting TRBD2. This TCR derives from a female donor with multiple sclerosis, enrolled in a pregnancy study. Here the CDR3 DNA reads TGTGCCAGTAGAAAAACTAGCGGGGGGGCCAATGAGCAGTTCTTC. This encodes CASRKTSGGANEQFF.